This TCR beta chain derives from a study of T cell responses to AZD1222 COVID-19 vaccine. Overall study results and limits: Females outnumbered males among donors, who were mostly white British; clonal diversity was possibly underestimated. Nearly half of spike-specific TCRs reportedly target variant regions that are unmutated in the B.1.351 and B.1.1.7 variants. Spike was spanned by vaccine-associated CD4 TCRs, with dominance at 160-218 and 743-854.

Assay used: immunoSEQ multiplex PCR; TCRdb lists only in-frame clones, some missing. The sample gives tens of thousands of clones, under 95% of which show up once; more than 4% is in the top ten. Notes on this clone: The antigen remains unidentified.

With 4 bases removed from V and 7 bases from J, the gap between germline ends came to 18 bases. Germline CDR1 is SGHNT and CDR2 is YYREEE (reference sequence). The length of the CDR3 is 15 residues. The clonotype comes from an adult in good health. The gene calls are TRBV5-4 and TRBJ1-5, with D possibly TRBD1 on 5 matching bases. The material sequenced was peripheral blood, taken on day 0 of AZD1222 vaccination. CDR3 in amino acids: CASSQWGNSGQPQHF. The CDR3 DNA reads TGTGCCAGCAGCCAGTGGGGGAACTCCGGGCAGCCCCAGCATTTT.